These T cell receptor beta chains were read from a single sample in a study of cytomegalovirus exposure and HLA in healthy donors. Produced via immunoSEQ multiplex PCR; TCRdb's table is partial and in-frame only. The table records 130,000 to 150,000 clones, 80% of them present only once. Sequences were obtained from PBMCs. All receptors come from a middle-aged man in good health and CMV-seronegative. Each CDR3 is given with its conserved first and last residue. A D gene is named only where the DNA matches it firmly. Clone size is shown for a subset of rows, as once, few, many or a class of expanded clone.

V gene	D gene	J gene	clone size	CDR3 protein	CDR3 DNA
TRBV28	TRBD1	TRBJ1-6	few	CASSRDSVLLTLHF	TGTGCCAGCAGTCGGGACAGCGTCCTTCTAACCCTCCACTTT
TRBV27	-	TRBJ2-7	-	CASSSGPRGYEQYF	TGTGCCAGCAGTTCCGGGCCCCGCGGGTACGAGCAGTACTTC
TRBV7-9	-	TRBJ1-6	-	CASSLADNSPLHF	TGTGCCAGCAGCTTGGCAGATAATTCACCCCTCCACTTT
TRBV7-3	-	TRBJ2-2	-	CASSSAGMSGELFF	TGTGCCAGCAGCTCCGCAGGGATGTCCGGGGAGCTGTTTTTT
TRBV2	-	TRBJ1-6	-	CASSEGSGKGVRSPLHF	TGTGCCAGCAGTGAAGGGTCAGGGAAAGGTGTACGATCACCCCTCCACTTT
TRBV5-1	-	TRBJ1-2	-	CASSLAEGPGAF	TGCGCCAGCAGCTTGGCCGAGGGACCGGGGGCCTTC
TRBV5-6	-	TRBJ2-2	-	CASSFIRGNTGELFF	TGTGCCAGCAGCTTTATCAGGGGGAACACCGGGGAGCTGTTTTTT
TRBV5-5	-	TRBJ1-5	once	CASSLEQGSNQPQHF	TGTGCCAGCAGCTTGGAGCAGGGAAGCAATCAGCCCCAGCATTTT
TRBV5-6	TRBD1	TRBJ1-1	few	CASSLSGQGLLNTEAFF	TGTGCCAGCAGCTTGTCTGGACAGGGACTCCTGAACACTGAAGCTTTCTTT
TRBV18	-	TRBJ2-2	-	CASSPGQVNTGELFF	TGTGCCAGCTCACCGGGTCAGGTTAACACCGGGGAGCTGTTTTTT
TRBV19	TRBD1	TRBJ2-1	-	CASSSSPTGSNEQFF	TGTGCCAGTAGTTCCTCCCCGACAGGGTCCAATGAGCAGTTCTTC
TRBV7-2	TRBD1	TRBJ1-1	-	CASGRGQGMNTEAFF	TGTGCCTCTGGGAGGGGACAGGGGATGAACACTGAAGCTTTCTTT
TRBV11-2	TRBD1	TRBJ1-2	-	CASSSTPTGGYGYTF	TGTGCCAGCAGCTCAACCCCGACAGGGGGCTATGGCTACACCTTC
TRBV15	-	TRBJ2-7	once	CATSRDLRGGVEQYF	TGTGCCACCAGCAGAGATCTCAGGGGTGGGGTCGAGCAGTACTTC
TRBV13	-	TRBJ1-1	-	CASGRGTEAFF	TGTGCCAGCGGGCGGGGCACTGAAGCTTTCTTT